This record concerns one TCR beta chain sequence. Its antigen is currently not known. No per-base quality is available; no much larger clone lies one base away. TCR beta CDR3 regions were sequenced from DNA using the immunoSEQ Assay. The study's own analysis went as follows. T cell density was computed as TCR beta template counts normalized to usable DNA estimated by amplifying housekeeping genes. Using the preseqR package, richness was estimated by extrapolating to 120,000 templates for tissue samples and 400,000 templates for PBMC samples. Clonality was defined by subtracting Pielou's evenness from one. To identify tissue-enriched TCRs, differential abundance testing was run on productive amino-acid clonotypes with a minimum total count of 5 and an alpha of 0.1. The Jaccard Index and the Morisita Overlap Index were used to quantify repertoire overlap between compartments. GLIPH grouped TCR beta CDR3s together with public tetramer-defined viral CDR3s, and a viral motif had to include at least three viral sequences and show V-gene enrichment. TCRdb retrieved this table from immuneACCESS and kept in-frame rearrangements only. Not all clones are present; in checked studies, unresolved V genes account for under half, and no reason is known for the remainder. The V and J calls and clone size are taken from that table; D and trimming were inferred from the DNA. Counted in this sample were tens of thousands of clones; 87% of them appeared once. Jointly, the top ten make up 15% of the sample.

Looking up the germline V gene yields CDR1 SGHVS and CDR2 FNYEAQ. The junction shows trimming of 6 bases on V and 5 bases on J, plus 17 bases between the germline ends. The CDR3 covers 15 residues, taking in both the cysteine and the phenylalanine. Of all the DNA, just the CDR3 is kept, 45 bases in frame from base 1. At diagnosis, tumor, uninvolved tumor-adjacent lung and peripheral blood were collected and then preserved as a mix of FFPE and fresh-frozen material. For TCR repertoire profiling, blood samples were analyzed as peripheral blood mononuclear cells. This record belongs to a study of T cells in localized non-small cell lung cancer (dated by TCRdb to 2020 to 2021). Broadly, across the study: Comparing tumors with uninvolved tumor-adjacent lungs, the study looked at the T cell repertoires of 236 patients with early-stage NSCLC. The cohort was made up of 236 treatment-naive NSCLC patients whose localized lung tumors had been resected. A mean age of around 66 years was recorded for the NSCLC patients, of whom 120 to 150 were male and more than 85 were female.

Study-wide findings and limitations: Uninvolved tumor-adjacent lung showed the highest T cell clonality, higher than tumor, which suggests more focused antigenic responses in the uninvolved tumor-adjacent lung. Of the top 100 tumor clones, a median of 57 were detected in paired uninvolved adjacent lung; 28 were also among that lung's top 100. Higher T cell density in blood was associated with longer overall survival, whereas higher clonality in adjacent lung was associated with shorter survival. Since the design was exploratory, TCR variables were selected using unadjusted p-values with no false-discovery rate correction. Because multi-region sequencing of the tumors was not done, intratumor heterogeneity could not be ruled out.

The clonotype was recovered from a man aged 35 to 69 with stage I squamous cell lung carcinoma. The specimen comprised peripheral blood, sampled before any cancer treatment. Here the chain combines TRBV7-6 and TRBJ1-5; the D gene is possibly TRBD1, with 5 bases matching. The CDR3 has the sequence CASSRKKPGDQPQHF. Here is the DNA: TGTGCCAGCAGTCGTAAAAAACCGGGGGATCAGCCCCAGCATTTT.